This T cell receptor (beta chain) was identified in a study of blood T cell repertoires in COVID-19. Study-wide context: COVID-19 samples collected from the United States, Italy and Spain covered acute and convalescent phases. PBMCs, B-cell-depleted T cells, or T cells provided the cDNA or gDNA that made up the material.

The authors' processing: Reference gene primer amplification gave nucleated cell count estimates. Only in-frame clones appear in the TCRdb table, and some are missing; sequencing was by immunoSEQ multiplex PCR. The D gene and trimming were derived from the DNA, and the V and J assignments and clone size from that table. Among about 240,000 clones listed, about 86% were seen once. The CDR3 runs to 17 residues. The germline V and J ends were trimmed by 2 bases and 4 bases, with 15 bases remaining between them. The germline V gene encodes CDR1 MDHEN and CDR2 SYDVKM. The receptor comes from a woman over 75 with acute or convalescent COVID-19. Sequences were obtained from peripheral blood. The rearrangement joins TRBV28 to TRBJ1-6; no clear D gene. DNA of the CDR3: TGTGCCAGCAGTTTAAGCGTGGCCGAGAAATATAATTCACCCCTCCACTTT. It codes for CASSLSVAEKYNSPLHF.